The 20 T cell receptor beta chains listed next were all sequenced from one sample in a study of Graves' ophthalmopathy and Graves' hyperthyroidism. The authors amplified TCR beta CDR3 regions from RNA transcripts. HTBI primers primed a first-round RT-PCR, and a second-round multiplex PCR followed. TCRdb analysed the multiplex PCR reads with MiXCR anew, one entry per CDR3 protein. The sample lists 300,000 to 450,000 distinct CDR3 sequences, about 18% occurring once. Sequences were obtained from peripheral blood. The receptors were gathered from an adult woman with stable Graves' hyperthyroidism.

The sample holds many counts of this clonotype. The chain has TRBV28 and TRBJ1-6; TRBD1 is a possible D gene (5 bases). Trimming removed 5 bases from V and 6 bases from J, with 11 bases in between. Germline V gene sequence: CDR1 MDHEN, CDR2 SYDVKM. CDR3 length: 14 amino acids. The CDR3 DNA is TGTGCCAGCAGTCCGCGACAGAGTAATTCACCCCTCCACTTT. This encodes CASSPRQSNSPLHF. The full variable domain, completed using reference TRBV28 and TRBJ1-6, is DVKVTQSSRYLVKRTGEKVFLECVQDMDHENMFWYRQDPGLGLRLIYFSYDVKMKEKGDIPEGYSVSREKKERFSLILESASTNQTSMYLCASSPRQSNSPLHFGNGTRLTVT.

This clonotype has ten or more counts. The DNA for the CDR3 is TGTGCTAGTGGTTTGGTACTAGCGGGAGGCCTTAGCTCCTACGAGCAGTACTTC. Translating it yields CASGLVLAGGLSSYEQYF. The chain is built from TRBV12-5 and TRBJ2-7; 12 positions match TRBD2. Germline lookup yields CDR1 LGHNT and CDR2 FRNRAP. Unmatched junction bases numbered 6, after V lost 0 bases and J lost 0 bases. This CDR3 has 18 amino acids.

This clonotype was seen at least ten times. The J gene is TRBJ2-7, the V gene TRBV5-1; D is ambiguous. The CDR3 runs 16 residues. Per the germline V gene, CDR1 is SGHRS and CDR2 is YFSETQ. The V end was cut by 1 base, the J end by 3 bases, with 17 bases between. This CDR3 reads CASSLSQAGGFYEQYF. The DNA of the CDR3 is TGCGCCAGCAGCTTGTCCCAAGCTGGCGGCTTCTACGAGCAGTACTTC.

This clonotype was observed many times. The V and J genes are TRBV4-3 and TRBJ2-7; no firm D call. V was pared by 6 bases and J by 0 bases, with 15 bases between. The germline gives CDR1 LGHNA, CDR2 YSLEER. This CDR3 is built from 15 residues. CDR3 residues: CASSLEDDISYEQYF. CDR3 nucleotide sequence: TGCGCCAGCAGTCTCGAAGATGACATCTCCTACGAGCAGTACTTC.

This clonotype was picked up many times. The chain couples TRBV27 to TRBJ1-6; 7 nucleotides match TRBD1. Germline V gives CDR1 MNHEY, CDR2 SMNVEV (reference sequence). V dropped 6 bases and J dropped 6; count of bases not matched to a gene: 14. This CDR3 region has 17 residues. CDR3 DNA sequence: TGTGCCAGCAGCCGAAATAACGCGGGACAGAGTAATTCACCCCTCCACTTT. It specifies CASSRNNAGQSNSPLHF.

This clonotype appeared a few times. J is TRBJ1-1 and V is TRBV18; no clear D gene. CDR1 is KGHSH, CDR2 LQKENI, per germline. With 3 bases removed from V and 0 bases from J, the gap between germline ends came to 8 bases. CDR3 length: 14 residues. This CDR3 is CASSPSQLNTEAFF. In DNA, the CDR3 is TGTGCCAGCTCACCTTCACAGCTGAACACTGAAGCTTTCTTT.

The chain couples TRBV24-1 to TRBJ2-7; D might be TRBD1 or TRBD2, each matching 5 bases. Looked up from germline, CDR1 is KGHDR and CDR2 is SFDVKD. V lost 8 bases, J lost 2 bases, and 18 bases lay in between. The CDR3 totals 15 residues. CDR3 protein: CATTLPGTATYEQYF. DNA for the CDR3: TGTGCCACCACCCTGCCCGGGACGGCTACCTACGAGCAGTACTTC.

This chain uses TRBV20-1 with TRBJ1-5, with a weak D call TRBD1 (6 bases). Trimming left V 3 bases short and J 3 bases short, with 12 bases between. CDR1 is DFQATT, CDR2 SNEGSKA, per germline (reference sequence). The CDR3 covers 14 residues. As DNA, the CDR3 is TGCAGTGCTAGGAAGGACAGTTTCAATCAGCCCCAGCATTTT. This gives the protein CSARKDSFNQPQHF.

This clonotype was observed at least ten times. The chain links TRBV6-1 to TRBJ1-2; D is uncertain. The CDR3 covers 14 residues. Trimming left V 2 bases short and J 4 bases short, with 11 bases between. CDR1 and CDR2 from the germline V gene are MNHNS and SASEGT. CDR3 coding DNA: TGTGCCAGCAGTGAAAACCTAGGAAGCTATGGCTACACCTTC. Encoded protein: CASSENLGSYGYTF.

J is TRBJ2-5 and V is TRBV7-2; D is unclear. Germline CDR1 SGHTA, CDR2 FQGNSA. The CDR3 has 16 amino acids. V was pared by 1 base and J by 5 bases, with 17 bases between. CDR3: CASSLGRPTFGETQYF. The CDR3 DNA follows: TGTGCCAGCAGCTTAGGGCGGCCCACTTTTGGGGAGACCCAGTACTTC. The variable domain in full, completed from reference TRBV7-2 and TRBJ2-5, reads GAGVSQSPSNKVTEKGKDVELRCDPISGHTALYWYRQSLGQGLEFLIYFQGNSAPDKSGLPSDRFSAERTGGSVSTLTIQRTQQEDSAVYLCASSLGRPTFGETQYFGPGTRLLVL.

Regarding this clonotype: This may come from a read error, since a much larger clone is one base off. The chain has TRBV3-1 and TRBJ2-7; D tentatively fits TRBD1 or TRBD2 (5 bases each). The germline CDR1 and CDR2 sequences are LGHDT and YNNKEL (reference sequence). The CDR3 is made up of 15 amino acids. CDR3 loop: CTSSQVWDGFYEQYF. The CDR3 region has the DNA TGTACCAGCAGCCAAGTGTGGGACGGCTTTTACGAGCAGTACTTC.

The CDR3 region is CSASLRRYEQYF. In nucleotides, the CDR3 is TGCAGTGCTAGTTTAAGGAGGTACGAGCAGTACTTC. The chain carries TRBV20-1 and TRBJ2-7; tentative D call: TRBD2 (5 bases). Germline loops: CDR1 DFQATT, CDR2 SNEGSKA (reference sequence). The V end lost 3 bases, the J end lost 4 bases, and 10 bases lay between the germline ends. The CDR3 sequence is 12 residues long.

This clonotype was seen a few times. This could be a read error, since a much larger clone is one nucleotide away. The rearrangement joins TRBV27 to TRBJ2-5; 7 bases match TRBD1. V was clipped by 5 bases and J by 5 bases; unmatched bases: 8. Germline loops: CDR1 MNHEY, CDR2 SMNVEV (reference sequence). CDR3 length: 14 amino acids. In DNA form, the CDR3 reads TGTGCCAGCAGTCAGGACAGGATGCGTGAGACCCAGTACTTC. Translation gives CASSQDRMRETQYF.

This clonotype occurred many times. V usage is TRBV10-3 and J usage is TRBJ1-1; D is undetermined. CDR1 and CDR2 from the germline V gene are ENHRY and SYGVKD. CDR3 length equals 13 residues. Trimming pared 7 bases from V and 1 base from J, leaving 10 bases between. The DNA of the CDR3 is TGTGCCATCACTTCCCCTACGAACACTGAAGCTTTCTTT. Translating gives CAITSPTNTEAFF.

At least ten counts were recorded for this clonotype. This chain connects TRBV6-5 to TRBJ2-7; 7 nucleotides agree with TRBD1. Germline CDR1 MNHEY, CDR2 SVGAGI. The CDR3 runs 14 residues. V shed 3 bases and J 3 bases; nucleotides not matched to a gene: 5. The CDR3 nucleotides are TGTGCCAGCAGTTATCGGACAGGCAACTACGAGCAGTACTTC. It specifies CASSYRTGNYEQYF.

Regarding this clonotype: This may be a read error, as it is one base from a much larger clone. The chain combines TRBV5-1 with TRBJ2-5, with D unclear. CDR1 is SGHRS, CDR2 YFSETQ, per germline. The CDR3 has 15 amino acids. V lost 6 bases and J 5 bases, leaving 20 bases between the germline ends. The chain's CDR3 is CASIFSVQRGETQYF. The CDR3 DNA follows: TGCGCCAGCATCTTTTCCGTCCAGCGTGGGGAGACCCAGTACTTC.

This clonotype was counted ten times or more. The rearrangement links TRBV6-5 to TRBJ1-3, with 7 bases aligning to TRBD1. The CDR3 spans 16 residues. J lost 6 bases, V lost 5 bases, and 13 bases had no gene match. Per the germline V gene, CDR1 is MNHEY and CDR2 is SVGAGI. In nucleotides, the CDR3 is TGTGCCAGCAGTACTCGGGACAGCATAATACTAAACACCATATATTTT. Protein sequence: CASSTRDSIILNTIYF.

For this clonotype: A read error may produce the germline difference seen at one junction end. The V and J genes are TRBV7-7 and TRBJ2-5; 8 bases line up with TRBD2. The CDR3 is made up of 16 amino acids. Looked up from germline, CDR1 is SSHAT and CDR2 is FNYEAQ (reference sequence). CDR3 residues: CASSPKPIRGGETQYF. CDR3 nucleotide sequence: TGTGCTAGCAGCCCAAAACCTATCCGGGGGGGCGAGACCCAGTACTTC.

This clonotype was observed many times. The rearrangement links TRBV12-3 or TRBV12-4 to TRBJ2-1; 10 nucleotides agree with TRBD2. The CDR3 runs to 16 residues. Germline trimming cut 0 bases from V and 9 bases from J; bases unmatched to any gene: 8. The CDR3 DNA reads TGTGCCAGCAGTTTAGCATGGACGGGACTAGCGTTTGAGCAGTTCTTC. Protein: CASSLAWTGLAFEQFF.

This clonotype was observed at least ten times. The rearrangement uses TRBV5-6 and TRBJ2-7, with D unresolved. Germline CDR1 SGHDT, CDR2 YYEEEE. The CDR3 runs to 16 residues. V was cut by 2 bases and J by 0 bases, with 15 bases left in between. The CDR3 here is CASSFSPGRSSYEQYF. The CDR3 DNA reads TGTGCCAGCAGCTTTTCCCCGGGTCGAAGCTCCTACGAGCAGTACTTC.